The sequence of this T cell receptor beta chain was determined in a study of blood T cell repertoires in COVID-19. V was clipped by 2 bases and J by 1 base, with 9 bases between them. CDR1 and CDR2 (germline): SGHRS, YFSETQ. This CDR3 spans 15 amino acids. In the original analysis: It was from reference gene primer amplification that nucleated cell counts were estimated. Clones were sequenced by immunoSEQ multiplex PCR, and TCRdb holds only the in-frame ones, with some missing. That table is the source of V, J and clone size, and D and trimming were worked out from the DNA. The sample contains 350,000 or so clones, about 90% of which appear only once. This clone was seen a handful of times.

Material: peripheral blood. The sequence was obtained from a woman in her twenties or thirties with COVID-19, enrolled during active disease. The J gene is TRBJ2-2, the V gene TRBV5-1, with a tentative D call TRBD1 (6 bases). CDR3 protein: CASSLSGQNTGELFF. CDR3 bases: TGCGCCAGCAGCTTATCGGGACAGAACACCGGGGAGCTGTTTTTT.